This T cell receptor beta chain was sequenced for a study of blood T cells in healthy people across ages (dated by TCRdb to 2015 to 2017). Background on the whole study: Template switching captured roughly one uniquely barcoded TCR beta cDNA molecule per two T cells in model experiments. The study measured age-related changes in TCR beta repertoire diversity using deep sequencing normalized with unique cDNA molecular identifiers. The donors were split into four age groups: young (average about 15 years), middle-aged (over 35), aged (around 67) and long-lived (about 74). For two donors (one aged 18 to 30 and one aged 80 or older), the study analyzed two additional independent replicas of 1 million unique cDNA reads from the same blood draw.

This clonotype was found many times. Its antigen is currently not known. One base away there is no much larger clone; base qualities are not given. Broad study findings and their caveats: Observed TCR beta diversity per million T cells fell roughly linearly with age, and a significant reduction was already apparent by age around 40. Estimates of total diversity based on one million sequenced T cells were regarded as lower bounds and as underestimates. Compared with the aged group, the long-lived group had more naive CD4+ T cells, fewer expanded clones and increased TCR diversity, suggesting age selection. Bulk unsorted PBMC profiling prevented conclusive comparison of naive and antigen-experienced compartments. Because the CMV infection status of the donors was unknown, age-related changes in expanded clonotypes may potentially have been confounded. The percentage of naive T cells measured by flow cytometry correlated strongly with observed TCR beta diversity.

The library was produced with 5' RACE. The data were produced on an Illumina HiSeq 2500. A second PCR of about 6 to 12 cycles was run with a J-beta primer mix and a sample-barcoded 5' primer. A template-switch 5' adaptor carrying 12 random nucleotides introduced a unique molecular identifier onto each TCR beta cDNA molecule. Each sample yielded at least 2.5 million CDR3-containing paired-end reads. All of the RNA was converted into first-strand cDNA using the Mint cDNA synthesis kit, with a TRBC-specific oligonucleotide serving as the primer. All cDNA was treated with uracil-DNA glycosylase and then went through a first 18-cycle PCR with the universal primers M1SS and BC2_uni_R. As for the authors' bioinformatics: For normalization, 1 million high-quality reads were randomly selected from each sample, with every read carrying a distinct molecular identifier. Instead of being binned into consensus sequences, reads that shared molecular identifiers were thrown out. MiTCR, set to a Q25 quality threshold and the strictest error-elimination algorithm, was used for CDR3 identification, clonotype clustering and error correction. A nonparametric unseen species model with Euler transformation was used to estimate a lower bound on total TCR beta diversity. TCRdb applied fastp at Q25 and MiXCR to the public reads, then kept only in-frame beta chains. Under each unique CDR3 protein, matching rows form one entry showing the most common genes and DNA. TCRdb, rather than the study authors, made the V and J calls. This sample gives some 940,000 distinct CDR3 sequences in total; about 28% of them show up just once. About 10% of the sample goes to the ten largest clones.

The donors were 40 or so Caucasian individuals from Russia, aged roughly 6 to 100 years, who were systemically healthy. Each donor gave ten milliliters of peripheral blood, collected into EDTA-treated Vacutainer tubes. Ficoll-Paque density-gradient centrifugation was used to isolate PBMCs, with at least 7 million obtained per sample. Trizol reagent was used to extract total RNA from the PBMCs, yielding at least 5.5 micrograms per sample. For every donor, an aliquot of PBMCs went through flow cytometry to measure the percentages of naive CD45RAhigh/CD27high T cells. A distance of 9 bases separates the germline ends of V and J, which lose 2 bases and 3 bases respectively. The CDR3, cysteine through phenylalanine, is 13 amino acids long. The retained sequence is limited to the CDR3, 39 bases, with the frame set at the first base. In the germline V gene, CDR1 corresponds to SGHDT and CDR2 to YYEEEE. These data also featured in a second study, about T cells of mothers and their children. From the second report: Nine systemically healthy Caucasian individuals, comprising three mothers and their six children, were included as donors. cDNA synthesis used all of the extracted RNA, with roughly 1.5 ug of RNA in each 15 ul reaction. In the second PCR, sample barcodes and 2-4 random nucleotides were introduced via the M1S primer. Over 8 million TCR beta CDR3 reads came from each mother, compared with some 3 million reads from each child. Thymic selection shapes the output of TCR recombination in a similar way in related and unrelated pairs, and inherited differences have a minor effect. Related mother-child pairs always showed normalized repertoire overlap that was slightly higher than in unrelated mother-child pairs, though the difference was never significant. No persistent microchimeric T cell clones were detected, at a sensitivity of approximately 90 clones per million clonotypes. Deep NGS was used in the study to compare the TCR beta repertoires of mothers and children and to look for features that separate related mother-child pairs from unrelated individuals. The mean age was roughly 44 +/- 4 years for the mothers and 11 +/- 4 years for the children. After adapters were ligated using NEBNext reagents, the libraries underwent 100+100 nt paired-end sequencing on an Illumina HiSeq 2000. To prevent cross-contamination, the mother and child libraries were prepared a month apart and were sequenced in separate runs. For each donor, between 500,000 and 2,000,000 distinct TCR beta clonotypes were identified. Naive TCR beta clonotypes were estimated from low-frequency clonotypes matched to each donor's FACS-determined naive share, without sorting.

The specimen was blood. The chain joins TRBV5-6 to TRBJ2-7; a tentative D match to TRBD1 spans 5 bases. The receptor was derived from a woman aged 40 to 55 in good health. This receptor has the CDR3 CASSFGTGYEQYF. Here is the DNA: TGTGCCAGCAGCTTCGGAACAGGCTACGAGCAGTACTTC.